This T cell receptor (beta chain) was sequenced for a study of T cell responses to AZD1222 COVID-19 vaccine. Findings of the study overall: Breadth and depth of Spike-specific TCRs rose after two AZD1222 doses.

This CDR3 comprises 16 residues. Germline CDR1 and CDR2: SGHVS and FQNEAQ. V lost 4 bases, J lost 0 bases, and 15 bases lay in between. About this clone itself: Its antigen is not identified.

Assay used: immunoSEQ multiplex PCR; TCRdb lists only in-frame clones, some missing. Found here are some 180,000 clones, more than 85% of them singletons; the top ten hold less than 2%. The TCR was taken from an adult who received the AZD1222 COVID-19 vaccine. The specimen comprised peripheral blood, sampled 28 days after the second AZD1222 dose. The chain carries TRBV7-8 and TRBJ1-2; the D gene is possibly TRBD1 (5 bases). The CDR3 sequence is CASSSSYRRPNYGYTF. CDR3 sequence (DNA): TGTGCCAGCAGCTCGTCCTACAGGAGGCCTAACTATGGCTACACCTTC.